Below, one T cell receptor beta chain is given with its context. The source of the sample is a study of blood T cell repertoires in COVID-19. At the level of the study: In each case, the material was cDNA or gDNA derived from T cells, B-cell-depleted T cells, or PBMCs.

Each participant's cohort was designated according to participant-reported clinical history. Per the authors' pipeline: Scientists estimated how many nucleated cells there were by amplifying reference gene primers. TCRdb's table, derived via immunoSEQ multiplex PCR, lists solely in-frame clones and lacks some. The V and J calls and clone size are taken from that table; D and trimming were inferred from the DNA. Counted here are 300,000 to 350,000 clones, about 90% occurring once; the ten biggest clones make up 5%. The sample comprised PBMCs or T cells enriched from blood (not recorded which). This sequence originates from a man aged 25-45 years who had recovered from COVID-19.

The CDR3 coding sequence is TGCAGCGTTGGCGGGGCGGAATATGGCTACACCTTC. The encoded protein is CSVGGAEYGYTF. The chain recombines TRBV29-1 with TRBJ1-2, with a possible D match to TRBD1 (5 bases). The CDR3 runs 12 residues. Germline V gene sequence: CDR1 SQVTM, CDR2 ANQGSEA. Trimming cost V 4 bases and J 5 bases, with 11 bases left between them.